This TCR beta chain was captured in a study of cytomegalovirus exposure and HLA in healthy donors. Study-wide points: Both high specificity and high sensitivity reportedly marked the classifier's diagnosis of cytomegalovirus status.

To note about this clone: Its antigen is still unknown. The junction differs from germline at one of its ends, possibly a read error.

The PCR had 60 Vbeta and 13 Jbeta primers. Only in-frame clones appear in the TCRdb table, and some are missing; sequencing was by immunoSEQ multiplex PCR. The sample yields about 130,000 clones, around three quarters seen once. This CDR3 has 14 amino acids. The germline CDR1 and CDR2 sequences are SGHRS and YFSETQ. This clonotype was sampled from a man aged 40-49 years in good health and CMV-seronegative. The V call is TRBV5-1, the J call TRBJ2-7; TRBD1 or TRBD2 may be the D gene (5 bases each). Sequencing was performed on PBMCs. The CDR3 coding sequence is TGCGCCAGCAGTTTGGAGGCAGGGCGTCAGGAGCAGTACTTC. Its protein product is CASSLEAGRQEQYF.